Presented here are 3 T cell receptor beta chains from one specimen sequenced in a study of blood T cell repertoires in COVID-19. Profiling relied on immunoSEQ multiplex PCR, and the TCRdb table lists in-frame clones only, not all of them. The table lists approximately 150,000 clones, approximately 90% of them singletons. The sample was peripheral blood. The receptors derive from a human donor in a cohort sampled during active COVID-19.

The rearrangement links TRBV19 to TRBJ2-1; the D gene is possibly TRBD1 (6 bases). V lost 3 bases and J 5 bases, leaving 20 bases between the germline ends. Germline V gene data show CDR1 as LNHDA and CDR2 as SQIVND (reference sequence). The CDR3 runs 17 residues. The DNA for the CDR3 is TGTGCCAGTAGTATTGAGCGTCTAGGGGGAGTAAACAATGAGCAGTTCTTC. It encodes CASSIERLGGVNNEQFF.

The V call is TRBV30, the J call TRBJ1-5; the D is unclear. The CDR3 has 12 residues. V was pared by 2 bases and J by 5 bases, with 7 bases between. Per germline, CDR1 GTSNPN and CDR2 SVGIG (reference sequence). Here the CDR3 reads CAWSKTDQPQHF. The CDR3 DNA follows: TGTGCCTGGAGTAAGACTGATCAGCCCCAGCATTTT.

DNA for the CDR3: TGTGCCAGCAGTGAAACCAGGGCCACTGAAGCTTTCTTT. Amino acid sequence: CASSETRATEAFF. The gene calls are TRBV2 and TRBJ1-1; D is perhaps TRBD1 (5 bases). Germline V lookup: CDR1 SNHLY, CDR2 FYNNEI. The CDR3 is made up of 13 amino acids. V dropped 2 bases and J dropped 4 bases, with 8 bases sitting between them. Full variable domain (rest looked up from reference TRBV2 and TRBJ1-1): EPEVTQTPSHQVTQMGQEVILRCVPISNHLYFYWYRQILGQKVEFLVSFYNNEISEKSEIFDDQFSVERPDGSNFTLKIRSTKLEDSAMYFCASSETRATEAFFGQGTRLTVV.